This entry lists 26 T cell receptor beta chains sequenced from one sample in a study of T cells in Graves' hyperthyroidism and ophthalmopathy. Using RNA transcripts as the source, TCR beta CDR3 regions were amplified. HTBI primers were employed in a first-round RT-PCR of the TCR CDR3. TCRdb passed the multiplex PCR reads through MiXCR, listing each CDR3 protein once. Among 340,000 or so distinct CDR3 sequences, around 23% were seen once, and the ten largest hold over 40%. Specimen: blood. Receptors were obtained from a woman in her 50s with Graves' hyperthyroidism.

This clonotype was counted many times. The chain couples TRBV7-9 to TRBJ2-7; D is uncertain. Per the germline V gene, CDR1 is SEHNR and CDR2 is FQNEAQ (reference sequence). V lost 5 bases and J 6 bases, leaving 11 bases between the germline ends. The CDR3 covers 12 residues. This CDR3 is CASSPLRGEQYF. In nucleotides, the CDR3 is TGTGCCAGCAGCCCCCTAAGAGGCGAGCAGTACTTC.

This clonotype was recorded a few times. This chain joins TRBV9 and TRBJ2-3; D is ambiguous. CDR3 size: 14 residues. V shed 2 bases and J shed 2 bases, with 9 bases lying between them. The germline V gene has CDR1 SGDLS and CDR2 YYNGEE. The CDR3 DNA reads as TGTGCCAGCAGCGTCTGGGGAAACACAGATACGCAGTATTTT. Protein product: CASSVWGNTDTQYF. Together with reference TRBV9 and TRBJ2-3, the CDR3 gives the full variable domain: DSGVTQTPKHLITATGQRVTLRCSPRSGDLSVYWYQQSLDQGLQFLIQYYNGEERAKGNILERFSAQQFPDLHSELNLSSLELGDSALYFCASSVWGNTDTQYFGPGTRLTVL.

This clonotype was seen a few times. The CDR3 reads CASSSGREETQYF. The CDR3 bases are TGTGCCAGCAGTAGCGGGAGGGAAGAGACCCAGTACTTC. V is TRBV2 and J is TRBJ2-5; TRBD2 agrees at 10 bases. Germline values: CDR1 SNHLY, CDR2 FYNNEI. J lost 3 bases, V lost 5 bases, and 0 bases had no gene match. The CDR3 extends over 13 amino acids.

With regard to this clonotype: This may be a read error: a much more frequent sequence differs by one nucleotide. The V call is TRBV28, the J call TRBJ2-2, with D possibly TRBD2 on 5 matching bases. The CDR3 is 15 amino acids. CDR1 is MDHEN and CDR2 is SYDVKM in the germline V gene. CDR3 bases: TGTACCAGCAGTTTACCGGGGTCGGGGACCGGGGAGCTGTTTTTT. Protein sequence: CTSSLPGSGTGELFF.

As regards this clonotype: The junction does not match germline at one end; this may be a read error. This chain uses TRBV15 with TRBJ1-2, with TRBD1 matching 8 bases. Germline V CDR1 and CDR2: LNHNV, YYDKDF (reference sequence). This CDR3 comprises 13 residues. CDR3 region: CATSTDRATGYTF. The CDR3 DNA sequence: TGTGCCACCAGCACGGACAGGGCGACTGGCTACACTTTC. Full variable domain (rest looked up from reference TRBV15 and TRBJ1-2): DAMVIQNPRYQVTQFGKPVTLSCSQTLNHNVMYWYQQKSSQAPKLLFHYYDKDFNNEADTPDNFQSRRPNTSFCFLDIRSPGLGDTAMYLCATSTDRATGYTFGSGTRLTVV.

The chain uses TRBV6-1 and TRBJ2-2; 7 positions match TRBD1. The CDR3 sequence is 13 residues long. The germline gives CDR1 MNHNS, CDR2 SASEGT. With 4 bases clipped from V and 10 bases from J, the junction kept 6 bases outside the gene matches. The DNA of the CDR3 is TGTGCCAGCAGTGGACAGGGCCGGGCGGAGCTGTTTTTT. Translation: CASSGQGRAELFF.

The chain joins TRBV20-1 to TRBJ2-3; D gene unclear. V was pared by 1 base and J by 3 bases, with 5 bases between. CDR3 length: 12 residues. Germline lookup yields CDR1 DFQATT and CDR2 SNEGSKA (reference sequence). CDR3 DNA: TGCAGTGCTAGAGGCAAAACAGATACGCAGTATTTT. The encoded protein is CSARGKTDTQYF.

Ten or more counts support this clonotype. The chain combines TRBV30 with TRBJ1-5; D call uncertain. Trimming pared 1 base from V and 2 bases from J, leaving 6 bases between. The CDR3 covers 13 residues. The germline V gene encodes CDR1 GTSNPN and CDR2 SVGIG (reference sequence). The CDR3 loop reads CAWSGRRNQPQHF. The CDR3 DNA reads TGTGCCTGGAGTGGCCGTCGCAATCAGCCCCAGCATTTT.

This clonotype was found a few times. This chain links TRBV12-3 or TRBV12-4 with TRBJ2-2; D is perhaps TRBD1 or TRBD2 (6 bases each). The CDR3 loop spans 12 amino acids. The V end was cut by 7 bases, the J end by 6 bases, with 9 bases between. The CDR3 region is CASNGGPGELFF. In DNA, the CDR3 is TGTGCCAGCAATGGGGGGCCCGGGGAGCTGTTTTTT.

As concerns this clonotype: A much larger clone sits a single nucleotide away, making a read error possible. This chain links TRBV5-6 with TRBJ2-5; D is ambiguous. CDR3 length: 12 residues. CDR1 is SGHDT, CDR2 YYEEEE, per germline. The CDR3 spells CVSRRTRETQYF. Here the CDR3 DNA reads TGTGTCAGCAGACGGACCCGGGAGACCCAGTACTTC. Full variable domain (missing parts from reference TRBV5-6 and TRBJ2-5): DAGVTQSPTHLIKTRGQQVTLRCSPKSGHDTVSWYQQALGQGPQFIFQYYEEEERQRGNFPDRFSGHQFPNYSSELNVNALLLGDSALYLCVSRRTRETQYFGPGTRLLVL.

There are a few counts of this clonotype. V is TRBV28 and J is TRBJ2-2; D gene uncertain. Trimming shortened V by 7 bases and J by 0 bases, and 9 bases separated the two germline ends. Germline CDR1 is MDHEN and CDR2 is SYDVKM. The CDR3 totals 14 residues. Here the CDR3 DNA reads TGTGCCAGCACCGCAACAACGAACACCGGGGAGCTGTTTTTT. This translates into CASTATTNTGELFF.

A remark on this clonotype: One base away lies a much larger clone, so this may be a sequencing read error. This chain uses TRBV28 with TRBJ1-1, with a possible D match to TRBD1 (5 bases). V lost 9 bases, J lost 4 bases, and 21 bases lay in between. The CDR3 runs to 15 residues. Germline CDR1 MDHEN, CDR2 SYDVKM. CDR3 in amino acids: CASWSGGVDSTEAFF. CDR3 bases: TGTGCCAGTTGGAGCGGGGGGGTCGATAGCACTGAAGCTTTCTTT.

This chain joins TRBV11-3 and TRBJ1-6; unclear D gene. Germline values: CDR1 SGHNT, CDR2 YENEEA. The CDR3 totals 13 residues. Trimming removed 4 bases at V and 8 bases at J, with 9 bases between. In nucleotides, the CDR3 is TGTGCCAGCAGCTACGACGGGGATTCACCCCTCCACTTT. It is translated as CASSYDGDSPLHF.

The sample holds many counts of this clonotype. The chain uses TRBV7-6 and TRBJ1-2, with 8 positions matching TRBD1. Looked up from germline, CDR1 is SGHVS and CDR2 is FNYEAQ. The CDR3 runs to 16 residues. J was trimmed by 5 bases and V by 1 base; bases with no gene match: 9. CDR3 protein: CASSLEAGGGSYGYTF. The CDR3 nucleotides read TGTGCCAGCAGCTTAGAGGCAGGGGGCGGTAGTTATGGCTACACCTTC.

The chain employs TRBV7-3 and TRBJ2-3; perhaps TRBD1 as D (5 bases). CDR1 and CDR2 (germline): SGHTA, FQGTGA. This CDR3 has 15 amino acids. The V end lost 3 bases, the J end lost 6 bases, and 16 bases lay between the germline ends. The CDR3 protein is CASSFQGDAQDTQYF. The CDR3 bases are TGTGCCAGCAGCTTTCAGGGCGACGCCCAGGATACGCAGTATTTT.

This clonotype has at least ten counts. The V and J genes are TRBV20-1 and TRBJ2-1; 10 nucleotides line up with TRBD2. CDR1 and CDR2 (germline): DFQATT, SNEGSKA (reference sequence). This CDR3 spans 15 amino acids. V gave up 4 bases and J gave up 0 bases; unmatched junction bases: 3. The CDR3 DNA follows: TGCAGTGCTACTAGCGGGAGAACCTCCTACAATGAGCAGTTCTTC. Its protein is CSATSGRTSYNEQFF.

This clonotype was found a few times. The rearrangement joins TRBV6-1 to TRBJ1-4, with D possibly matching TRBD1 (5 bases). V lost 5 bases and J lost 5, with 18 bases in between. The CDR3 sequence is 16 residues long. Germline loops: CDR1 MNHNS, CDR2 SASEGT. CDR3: CASSPGRRQGNEKLFF. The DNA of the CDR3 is TGTGCCAGCAGTCCGGGAAGACGGCAGGGAAATGAAAAACTGTTTTTT.

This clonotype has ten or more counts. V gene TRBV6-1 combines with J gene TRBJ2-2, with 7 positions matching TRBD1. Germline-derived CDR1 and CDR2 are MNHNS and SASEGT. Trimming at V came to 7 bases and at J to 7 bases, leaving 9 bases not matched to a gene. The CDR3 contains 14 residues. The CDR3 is CASKKGAENGELFF. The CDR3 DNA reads TGTGCCAGCAAGAAGGGGGCGGAGAACGGGGAGCTGTTTTTT.

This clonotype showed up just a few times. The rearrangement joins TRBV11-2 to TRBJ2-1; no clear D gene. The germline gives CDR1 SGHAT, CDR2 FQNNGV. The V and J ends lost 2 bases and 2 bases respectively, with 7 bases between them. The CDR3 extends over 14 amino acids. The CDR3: CASSLPGPYNEQFF. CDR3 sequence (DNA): TGTGCCAGCAGCTTACCGGGTCCCTACAATGAGCAGTTCTTC.

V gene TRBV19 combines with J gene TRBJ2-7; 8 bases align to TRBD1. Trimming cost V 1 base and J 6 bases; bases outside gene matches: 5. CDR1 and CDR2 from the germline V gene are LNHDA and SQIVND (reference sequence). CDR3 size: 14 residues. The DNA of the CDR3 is TGTGCCAGTAGTATAGTTCCAGGGGGCGGCGAGCAGTACTTC. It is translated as CASSIVPGGGEQYF.

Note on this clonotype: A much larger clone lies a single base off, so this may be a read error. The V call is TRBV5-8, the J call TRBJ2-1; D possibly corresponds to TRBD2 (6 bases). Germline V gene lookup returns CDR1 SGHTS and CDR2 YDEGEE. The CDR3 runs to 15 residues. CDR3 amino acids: CASGHRGISYNEQLF. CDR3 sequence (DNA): TGTGCCAGCGGCCACCGCGGGATCTCCTACAATGAGCAGCTCTTC. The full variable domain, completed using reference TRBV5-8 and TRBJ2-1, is EAGVTQSPTHLIKTRGQQATLRCSPISGHTSVYWYQQALGLGLQFLLWYDEGEERNRGNFPPRFSGRQFPNYSSELNVNALELEDSALYLCASGHRGISYNEQLFGPGTRLTVL.

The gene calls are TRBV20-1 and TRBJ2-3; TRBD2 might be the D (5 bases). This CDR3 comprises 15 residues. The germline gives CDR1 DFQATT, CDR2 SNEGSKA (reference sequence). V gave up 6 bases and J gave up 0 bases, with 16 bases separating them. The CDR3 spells CSAPQRSSSTDTQYF. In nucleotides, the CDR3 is TGCAGTGCACCTCAGCGGAGCTCTAGCACAGATACGCAGTATTTT.

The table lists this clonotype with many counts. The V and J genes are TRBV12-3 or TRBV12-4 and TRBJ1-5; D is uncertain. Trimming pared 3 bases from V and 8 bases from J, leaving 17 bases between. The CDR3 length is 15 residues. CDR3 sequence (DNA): TGTGCCAGCAGTTTTCGCAGGTTGGTAGGCGAGCCCCAGCATTTT. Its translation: CASSFRRLVGEPQHF.

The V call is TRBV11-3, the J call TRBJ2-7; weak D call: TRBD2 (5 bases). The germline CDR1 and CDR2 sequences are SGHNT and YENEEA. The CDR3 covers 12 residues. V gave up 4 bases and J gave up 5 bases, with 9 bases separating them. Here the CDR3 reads CASSSTRDEQYF. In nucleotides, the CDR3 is TGTGCCAGCAGCTCTACTAGAGACGAGCAGTACTTC.

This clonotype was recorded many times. In DNA form, the CDR3 reads TGTGCCATCAAAACTAGCGCTGAGACCCAGTACTTC. Translating gives CAIKTSAETQYF. The chain carries TRBV10-3 and TRBJ2-5; 7 positions agree with TRBD2. V dropped 7 bases and J dropped 5; count of bases not matched to a gene: 4. The CDR3 covers 12 residues. Germline CDR1 is ENHRY and CDR2 is SYGVKD.

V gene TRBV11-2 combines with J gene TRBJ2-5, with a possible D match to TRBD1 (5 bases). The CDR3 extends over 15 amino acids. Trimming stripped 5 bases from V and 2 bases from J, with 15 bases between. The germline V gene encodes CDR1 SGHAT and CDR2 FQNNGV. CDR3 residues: CASSRKGRAQETQYF. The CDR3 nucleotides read TGTGCCAGCAGCCGGAAAGGCAGGGCTCAAGAGACCCAGTACTTC.